The rows below give T cell receptor beta chains drawn from one sample of a study of cytomegalovirus exposure and HLA in healthy donors. TCRdb's table, derived via immunoSEQ multiplex PCR, lists solely in-frame clones and lacks some. The sample includes approximately 42,000 clones. Sequencing used PBMCs. The receptors were sampled from a male donor in good health and CMV-seronegative. Both conserved end residues are trimmed from each CDR3. Each record gives: J gene, V gene, D gene, CDR3 protein. A D gene is named only where the DNA matches it firmly.

J: TRBJ2-7
V: TRBV4-1
D: TRBD1
CDR3: ASSPIRTGGEQY

J: TRBJ2-7
V: TRBV29-1
D: -
CDR3: SVAFPLTTYEQY

J: TRBJ2-7
V: TRBV10-2
D: -
CDR3: ASSRGHEQY

J: TRBJ2-2
V: TRBV10-2
D: -
CDR3: ASVPGDTNTGELF

J: TRBJ2-7
V: TRBV7-6
D: -
CDR3: ASSLALNGAGEQY

J: TRBJ1-2
V: TRBV29-1
D: -
CDR3: SVVPPGMPYGYT

J: TRBJ2-1
V: TRBV2
D: TRBD1
CDR3: ASILSGQVINNEQF

J: TRBJ2-2
V: TRBV5-4
D: -
CDR3: ASSERTVTGELF

J: TRBJ1-2
V: TRBV29-1
D: -
CDR3: SVPLFNYGYT

J: TRBJ2-7
V: TRBV19
D: TRBD1
CDR3: ASRRGQGPGEQY

J: TRBJ2-1
V: TRBV2
D: -
CDR3: ASGSGEQF

J: TRBJ2-3
V: TRBV11-3
D: TRBD2
CDR3: ASSLGLAGVGADTQY

J: TRBJ2-2
V: TRBV5-6
D: -
CDR3: ASSPQTGSANTGELF

J: TRBJ2-7
V: TRBV18
D: -
CDR3: ASSRGGHEQY

J: TRBJ2-7
V: TRBV5-4
D: TRBD1
CDR3: ASSKDRAYEQY

J: TRBJ2-2
V: TRBV25-1
D: -
CDR3: ASSEEDTSNTGELF

J: TRBJ2-7
V: TRBV5-4
D: TRBD1
CDR3: ASRPGQDSYEQY

J: TRBJ1-5
V: TRBV19
D: -
CDR3: ASSTPNQPQH

J: TRBJ2-7
V: TRBV30
D: TRBD1
CDR3: AWSPGQVYEQY

J: TRBJ2-2
V: TRBV2
D: -
CDR3: ASTRGQGRNTGELF

J: TRBJ2-2
V: TRBV10-3
D: TRBD2
CDR3: AISEPTSGKDGAGELF

J: TRBJ2-3
V: TRBV7-2
D: -
CDR3: ASSPPLADTQY

J: TRBJ2-7
V: TRBV7-3
D: -
CDR3: ASSLSPLDSKEQY

J: TRBJ2-4
V: TRBV7-3
D: -
CDR3: ASSLGAKNIQY

J: TRBJ2-1
V: TRBV7-6
D: TRBD2
CDR3: ASSLAAGGHEQF

J: TRBJ2-1
V: TRBV4-1
D: TRBD2
CDR3: ASSQSQREFEQF

J: TRBJ2-3
V: TRBV2
D: -
CDR3: ARGLPDTQY

J: -
V: TRBV1
D: -
CDR3: TSSAQGTSGRWGEQY

J: TRBJ1-1
V: TRBV19
D: -
CDR3: ASSSQGIGEAF

J: TRBJ2-1
V: TRBV5-1
D: -
CDR3: ASSLDLRGNEQF

J: TRBJ2-7
V: TRBV20-1
D: -
CDR3: SARQTYEQY

J: TRBJ2-7
V: TRBV7-2
D: TRBD1
CDR3: ASSLGTGPYEQY

J: TRBJ1-1
V: TRBV11-2
D: -
CDR3: ASSQEGVGTEAF

J: TRBJ2-5
V: TRBV7-7
D: -
CDR3: ASSPGSEETQY

J: TRBJ2-6
V: TRBV10-3
D: TRBD1
CDR3: AISGQGAGANVLT

J: TRBJ2-1
V: TRBV7-3
D: -
CDR3: ASSPGFWPTGYNEQF

J: TRBJ1-5
V: TRBV19
D: TRBD1
CDR3: ASSRDRTSNQPQH

J: TRBJ2-3
V: TRBV5-5
D: -
CDR3: ASSSGPRQLADTQY

J: TRBJ2-7
V: TRBV4-1
D: -
CDR3: ASSQQVPVYEQY

J: TRBJ2-1
V: TRBV19
D: TRBD2
CDR3: ASSIGSSVGGNEQF

J: TRBJ1-3
V: TRBV5-5
D: TRBD1
CDR3: ASSLGQTSGNTIY

J: TRBJ2-7
V: TRBV5-6
D: TRBD1
CDR3: ASSSLYRGSYEQY

J: TRBJ2-7
V: TRBV27
D: -
CDR3: ASSLKPNAYEQY

J: TRBJ2-7
V: TRBV6-5
D: TRBD1
CDR3: ASSGTAYEQY

J: TRBJ1-1
V: TRBV18
D: -
CDR3: ASSAGLGTEAF

J: TRBJ2-1
V: TRBV29-1
D: TRBD2
CDR3: SVVLGSREGYNEQF

J: -
V: TRBV6-1
D: -
CDR3: ATLNWGGYEQY

J: TRBJ2-7
V: TRBV6-1
D: TRBD2
CDR3: ASSELAGFGAYEQY

J: TRBJ1-2
V: TRBV19
D: TRBD1
CDR3: ASSIGTANYGYT

J: TRBJ1-3
V: TRBV7-2
D: TRBD1
CDR3: ASSLRTGENTIY